This TCR beta chain was observed in a study of beta chain features in type 1 diabetes. Study-level findings and limits: Type 1 diabetes patients had fewer VDJ junction insertions and more deletions. Using cDNA template may skew counts toward highly expressing activated cells. PCR might preferentially amplify shorter templates, equally in patients and controls.

Every sorted population was more than 98% pure. The isolated RNA, all of it, was reverse transcribed, so expressed TCRB transcripts were what got sequenced. The assay was immunoSEQ multiplex PCR, and TCRdb's table has in-frame clones only and misses some. The data show 150,000 or so clones, with about a tenth seen just once and approximately 0.68% held by the top ten. Germline CDR1 and CDR2: SGHVS and FQNEAQ. CDR3 size: 14 residues. V was pared by 5 bases and J by 2 bases, with 5 bases of the junction left unmatched. A note on this clone: Antigen unknown.

Sequences were obtained from central memory CD4+ T cells from blood. The chain combines TRBV7-8 with TRBJ2-5, with TRBD1 matching over 7 bases. The sequence was obtained from a man between 18 and 35 years old in good health. CDR3 sequence: CASSTRQGQETQYF. The CDR3 region has the DNA TGTGCCAGCAGCACGAGACAGGGACAAGAGACCCAGTACTTC.